This TCR beta chain comes out of a study of T cell responses to AZD1222 COVID-19 vaccine. Study observations and caveats: Elevations in Spike-specific TCR breadth and depth followed administration of two AZD1222 doses.

V gave up 4 bases and J gave up 1 base, with 11 bases separating them. This CDR3 contains 16 residues. The germline CDR1 and CDR2 sequences are MGHDK and SYGVNS. Points on this clone: What it recognizes is unknown.

This table comes from immunoSEQ multiplex PCR, and its TCRdb copy is limited to in-frame clones, with some not included. The repertoire has about 110,000 clones, around 90% of them found once; the top ten carry around 16%. Here the sequenced sample was peripheral blood, taken 28 days after the second AZD1222 dose. The clonotype was recovered from an adult who received the AZD1222 COVID-19 vaccine. The chain recombines TRBV25-1 with TRBJ2-6, with D perhaps given as TRBD1 or TRBD2 (5 bases each). The CDR3 is CASSGGISSGANVLTF. CDR3 bases: TGTGCCAGCAGTGGGGGGATATCATCTGGGGCCAACGTCCTGACTTTC.